Here is one T cell receptor (beta chain) with its context. The target antigen is unknown. The source of the sample is a study of T cells in Graves' hyperthyroidism and ophthalmopathy. The V end was cut by 5 bases, the J end by 2 bases, with 16 bases between. CDR3 length equals 16 residues. Looked up from germline, CDR1 is SGHAT and CDR2 is FQNNGV. TCR beta CDR3 regions were amplified from RNA. During a first-round RT-PCR of the TCR CDR3, the HTBI primer set was used. Via MiXCR, TCRdb re-called the multiplex PCR reads, giving one row per CDR3 protein. The table records around 100,000 distinct CDR3 sequences, 40% to 50% of them present only once. General study findings and limits: Within blood appeared most thyroid clonotypes that had expanded above 0.001.

Isolation of PBMCs was performed on 10 ml fresh peripheral blood. The genes are TRBV11-2 and TRBJ2-1; weak D call: TRBD2 (6 bases). This sequence was found in a man aged 40-49 years with Graves' hyperthyroidism. The sample comprised blood. The CDR3 sequence: CASSTSLAYTYNEQFF. The CDR3 DNA is TGTGCCAGCAGCACCTCGCTAGCGTACACCTACAATGAGCAGTTCTTC.